One and the same sample provided the 3 T cell receptor beta chains below, sequenced in a study of cytomegalovirus exposure and HLA in healthy donors. Sequencing used immunoSEQ multiplex PCR; TCRdb keeps in-frame clones, though not all of them. This table has some 120,000 clones, roughly 86% appearing once. Source material: PBMCs. These receptors were collected from a man aged 25 to 45 in good health and CMV-seronegative.

This chain links TRBV5-4 with TRBJ1-1, with D possibly TRBD1 on 6 matching bases. Germline-derived CDR1 and CDR2 are SGHNT and YYREEE (reference sequence). The CDR3 is 14 amino acids. V was trimmed by 4 bases and J by 5 bases, leaving 15 bases between them. The CDR3 DNA reads as TGTGCCAGCAGCCCGGACAGATTCGGGACTGAAGCTTTCTTT. Its translation is CASSPDRFGTEAFF.

A single count supports this clone. This chain joins TRBV5-1 and TRBJ2-3; the D gene is possibly TRBD1 (5 bases). The CDR3 extends over 17 amino acids. V gave up 0 bases and J gave up 2 bases, with 16 bases separating them. Germline V gene data show CDR1 as SGHRS and CDR2 as YFSETQ. DNA of the CDR3: TGCGCCAGCAGCTTGGGACCCGTCAGGGATTCCACAGATACGCAGTATTTT. Amino acid sequence: CASSLGPVRDSTDTQYF.

The genes are TRBV7-2 and TRBJ2-1; TRBD2 is a possible D gene (5 bases). CDR1 and CDR2 (germline): SGHTA, FQGNSA. V lost 1 base and J 0 bases, leaving 7 bases between the germline ends. This CDR3 has 15 residues. The DNA for the CDR3 is TGTGCCAGCAGCTTAGGAAGCGGCTCCTACAATGAGCAGTTCTTC. Translated: CASSLGSGSYNEQFF.